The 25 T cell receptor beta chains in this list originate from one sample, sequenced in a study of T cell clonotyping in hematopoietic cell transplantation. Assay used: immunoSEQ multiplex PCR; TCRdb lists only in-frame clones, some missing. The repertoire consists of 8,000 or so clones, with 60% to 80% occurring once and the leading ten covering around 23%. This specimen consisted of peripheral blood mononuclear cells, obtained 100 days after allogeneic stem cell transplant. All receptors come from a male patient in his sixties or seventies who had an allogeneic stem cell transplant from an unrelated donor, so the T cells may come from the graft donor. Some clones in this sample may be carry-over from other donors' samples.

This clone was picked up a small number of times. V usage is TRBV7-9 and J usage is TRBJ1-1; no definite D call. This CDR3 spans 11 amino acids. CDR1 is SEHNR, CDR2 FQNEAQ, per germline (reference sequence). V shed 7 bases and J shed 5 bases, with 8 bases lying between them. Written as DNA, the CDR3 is TGTGCCAGCATTATGGGGACTGAAGCTTTCTTT. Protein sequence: CASIMGTEAFF.

CDR3 sequence reads: CASSGPEQFF. CDR3 nucleotide sequence: TGCGCCAGCAGCGGGCCGGAGCAGTTCTTC. V usage is TRBV5-1 and J usage is TRBJ2-1; no firm D call. Germline V CDR1 and CDR2: SGHRS, YFSETQ. Trimming removed 4 bases from V and 10 bases from J, with 6 bases in between. The length of the CDR3 is 10 residues.

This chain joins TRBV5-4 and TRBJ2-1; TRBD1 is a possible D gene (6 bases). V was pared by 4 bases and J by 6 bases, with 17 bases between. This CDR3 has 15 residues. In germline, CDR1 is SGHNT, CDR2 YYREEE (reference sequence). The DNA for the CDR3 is TGTGCCAGCAGCGAACTCAGGGGAATGGGCAATGAGCAGTTCTTC. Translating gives CASSELRGMGNEQFF.

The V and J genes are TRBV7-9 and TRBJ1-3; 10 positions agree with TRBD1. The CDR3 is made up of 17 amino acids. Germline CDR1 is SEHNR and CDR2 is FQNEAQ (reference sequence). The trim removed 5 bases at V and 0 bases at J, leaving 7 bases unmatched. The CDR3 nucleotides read TGTGCCAGCAGCCGGGACGGACAGGGGGACTCTGGAAACACCATATATTTT. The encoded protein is CASSRDGQGDSGNTIYF. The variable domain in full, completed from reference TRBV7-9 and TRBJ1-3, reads DTGVSQNPRHKITKRGQNVTFRCDPISEHNRLYWYRQTLGQGPEFLTYFQNEAQLEKSRLLSDRFSAERPKGSFSTLEIQRTEQGDSAMYLCASSRDGQGDSGNTIYFGEGSWLTVV.

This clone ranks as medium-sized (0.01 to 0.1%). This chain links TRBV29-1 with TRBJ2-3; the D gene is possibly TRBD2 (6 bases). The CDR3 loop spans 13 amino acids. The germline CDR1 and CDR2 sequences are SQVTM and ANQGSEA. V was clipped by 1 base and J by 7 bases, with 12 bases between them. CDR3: CSVEAGSLYTQYF. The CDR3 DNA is TGCAGCGTTGAAGCCGGGAGCCTTTATACGCAGTATTTT.

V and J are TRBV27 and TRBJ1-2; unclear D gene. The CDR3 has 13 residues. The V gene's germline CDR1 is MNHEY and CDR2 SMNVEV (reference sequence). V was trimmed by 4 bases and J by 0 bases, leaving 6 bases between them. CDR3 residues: CASSWNPNYGYTF. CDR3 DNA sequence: TGTGCCAGCAGTTGGAACCCTAACTATGGCTACACCTTC.

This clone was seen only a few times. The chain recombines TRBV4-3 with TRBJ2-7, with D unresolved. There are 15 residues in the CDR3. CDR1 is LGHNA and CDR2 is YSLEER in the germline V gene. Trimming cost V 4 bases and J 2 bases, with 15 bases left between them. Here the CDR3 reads CASSPTALHTYEQYF. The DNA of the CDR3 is TGCGCCAGCAGCCCTACAGCTCTCCATACCTACGAGCAGTACTTC.

CDR3 in DNA: TGTGCCAGCTCACCATCCTGGGGACAGAATCAGCCCCAGCATTTT. Translation: CASSPSWGQNQPQHF. The chain has TRBV18 and TRBJ1-5; TRBD1 matches at 7 bases. This CDR3 is 15 amino acids long. Germline assignment: CDR1 KGHSH and CDR2 LQKENI. J was trimmed by 4 bases and V by 2 bases; bases with no gene match: 5.

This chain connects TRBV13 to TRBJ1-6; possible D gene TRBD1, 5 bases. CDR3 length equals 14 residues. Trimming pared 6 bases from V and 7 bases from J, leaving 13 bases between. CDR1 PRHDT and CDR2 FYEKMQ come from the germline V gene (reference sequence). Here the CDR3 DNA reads TGTGCCAGCAGTTCTTGGGACGGGAATTCACCCCTCCACTTT. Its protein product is CASSSWDGNSPLHF.

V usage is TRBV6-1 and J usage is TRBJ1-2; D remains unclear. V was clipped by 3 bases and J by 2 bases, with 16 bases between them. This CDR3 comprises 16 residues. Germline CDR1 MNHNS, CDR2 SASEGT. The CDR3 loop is CASSDPRAGKNYGYTF. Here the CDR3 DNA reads TGTGCCAGCAGTGATCCGAGGGCCGGGAAGAACTATGGCTACACCTTC.

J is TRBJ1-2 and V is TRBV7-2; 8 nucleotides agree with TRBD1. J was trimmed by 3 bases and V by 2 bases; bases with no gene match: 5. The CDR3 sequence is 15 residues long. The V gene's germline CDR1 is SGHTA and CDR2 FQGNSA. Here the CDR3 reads CASSLNQGAYYGYTF. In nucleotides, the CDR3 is TGTGCCAGCAGCTTAAATCAGGGGGCCTACTATGGCTACACCTTC. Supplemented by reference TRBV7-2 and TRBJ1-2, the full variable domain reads GAGVSQSPSNKVTEKGKDVELRCDPISGHTALYWYRQSLGQGLEFLIYFQGNSAPDKSGLPSDRFSAERTGGSVSTLTIQRTQQEDSAVYLCASSLNQGAYYGYTFGSGTRLTVV.

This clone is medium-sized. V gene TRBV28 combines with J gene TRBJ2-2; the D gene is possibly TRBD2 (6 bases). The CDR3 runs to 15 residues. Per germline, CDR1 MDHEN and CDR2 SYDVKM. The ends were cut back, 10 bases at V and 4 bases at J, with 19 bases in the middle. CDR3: CATEQRVAGTGELFF. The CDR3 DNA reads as TGTGCCACCGAGCAGCGGGTTGCTGGCACCGGGGAGCTGTTTTTT.

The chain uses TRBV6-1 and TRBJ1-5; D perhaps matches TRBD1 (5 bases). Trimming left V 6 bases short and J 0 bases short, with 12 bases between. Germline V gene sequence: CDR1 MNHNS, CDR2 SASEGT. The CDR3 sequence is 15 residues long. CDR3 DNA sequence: TGTGCCAGCAGCTTGAGACAGTCTAGCAATCAGCCCCAGCATTTT. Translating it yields CASSLRQSSNQPQHF.

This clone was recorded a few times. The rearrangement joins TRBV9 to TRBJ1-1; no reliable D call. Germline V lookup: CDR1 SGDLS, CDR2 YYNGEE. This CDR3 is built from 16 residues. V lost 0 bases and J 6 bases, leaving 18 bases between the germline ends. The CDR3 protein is CASSVGLVRAGSEAFF. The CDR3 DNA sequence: TGTGCCAGCAGCGTAGGTTTGGTGAGGGCAGGCTCTGAAGCTTTCTTT.

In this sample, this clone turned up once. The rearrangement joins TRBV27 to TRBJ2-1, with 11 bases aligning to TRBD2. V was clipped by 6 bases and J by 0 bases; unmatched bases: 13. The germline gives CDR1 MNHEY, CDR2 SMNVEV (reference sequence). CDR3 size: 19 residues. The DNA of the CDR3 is TGTGCCAGCAGCCGACTTAGCGGGAGGGCCGTCGGCTCCTACAATGAGCAGTTCTTC. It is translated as CASSRLSGRAVGSYNEQFF.

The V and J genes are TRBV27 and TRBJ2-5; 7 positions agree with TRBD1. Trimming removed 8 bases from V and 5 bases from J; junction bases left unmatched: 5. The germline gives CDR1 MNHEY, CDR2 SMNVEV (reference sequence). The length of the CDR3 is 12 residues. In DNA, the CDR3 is TGTGCCAGCGGCAGGGGGACGGAGACCCAGTACTTC. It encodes CASGRGTETQYF.

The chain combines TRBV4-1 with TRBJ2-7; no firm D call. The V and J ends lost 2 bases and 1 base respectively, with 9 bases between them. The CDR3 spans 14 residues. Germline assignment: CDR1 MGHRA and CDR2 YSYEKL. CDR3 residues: CASSQLGFSYEQYF. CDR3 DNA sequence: TGCGCCAGCAGCCAACTCGGGTTTTCCTACGAGCAGTACTTC.

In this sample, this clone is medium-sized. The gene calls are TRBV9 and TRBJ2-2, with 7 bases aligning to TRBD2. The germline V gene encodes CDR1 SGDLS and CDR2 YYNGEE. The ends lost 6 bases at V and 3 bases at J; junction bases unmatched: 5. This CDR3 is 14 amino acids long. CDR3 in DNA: TGTGCCAGCACCCTTCGGGGGGACACCGGGGAGCTGTTTTTT. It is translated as CASTLRGDTGELFF.

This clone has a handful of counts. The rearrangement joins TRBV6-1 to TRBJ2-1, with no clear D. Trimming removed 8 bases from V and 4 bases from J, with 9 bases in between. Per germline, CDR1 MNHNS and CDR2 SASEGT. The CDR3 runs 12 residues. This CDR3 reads CASLALYNEQFF. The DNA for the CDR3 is TGTGCCAGCTTGGCTCTTTACAATGAGCAGTTCTTC.

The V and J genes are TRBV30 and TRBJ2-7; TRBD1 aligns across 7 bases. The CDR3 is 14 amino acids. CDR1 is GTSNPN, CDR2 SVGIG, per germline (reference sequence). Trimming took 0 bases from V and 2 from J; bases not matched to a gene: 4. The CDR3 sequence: CAWSVGTVAYEQYF. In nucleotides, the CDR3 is TGTGCCTGGAGTGTCGGGACAGTAGCCTACGAGCAGTACTTC. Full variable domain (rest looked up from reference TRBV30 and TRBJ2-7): SQTIHQWPATLVQPVGSPLSLECTVEGTSNPNLYWYRQAAGRGLQLLFYSVGIGQISSEVPQNLSASRPQDRQFILSSKKLLLSDSGFYLCAWSVGTVAYEQYFGPGTRLTVT.

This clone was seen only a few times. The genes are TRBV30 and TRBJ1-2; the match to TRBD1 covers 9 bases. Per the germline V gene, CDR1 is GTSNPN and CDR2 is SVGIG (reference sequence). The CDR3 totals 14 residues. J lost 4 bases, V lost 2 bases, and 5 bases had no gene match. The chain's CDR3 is CAWSRTGEGYGYTF. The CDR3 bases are TGTGCCTGGAGTAGGACAGGGGAAGGCTATGGCTACACCTTC. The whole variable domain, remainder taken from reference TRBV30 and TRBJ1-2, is SQTIHQWPATLVQPVGSPLSLECTVEGTSNPNLYWYRQAAGRGLQLLFYSVGIGQISSEVPQNLSASRPQDRQFILSSKKLLLSDSGFYLCAWSRTGEGYGYTFGSGTRLTVV.

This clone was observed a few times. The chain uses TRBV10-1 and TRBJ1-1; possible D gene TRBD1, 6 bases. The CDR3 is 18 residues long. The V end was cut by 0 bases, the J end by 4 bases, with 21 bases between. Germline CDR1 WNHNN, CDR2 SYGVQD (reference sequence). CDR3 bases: TGCGCCAGCAGTGAGTCCGCAGGCTGGGCAGGGGCGGGCACTGAAGCTTTCTTT. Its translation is CASSESAGWAGAGTEAFF.

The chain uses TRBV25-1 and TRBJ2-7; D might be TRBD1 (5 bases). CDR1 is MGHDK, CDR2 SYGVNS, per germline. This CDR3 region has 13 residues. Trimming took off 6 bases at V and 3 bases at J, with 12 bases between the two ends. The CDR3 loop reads CASRTTTDYEQYF. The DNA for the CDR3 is TGTGCCAGCAGGACAACGACAGACTACGAGCAGTACTTC.

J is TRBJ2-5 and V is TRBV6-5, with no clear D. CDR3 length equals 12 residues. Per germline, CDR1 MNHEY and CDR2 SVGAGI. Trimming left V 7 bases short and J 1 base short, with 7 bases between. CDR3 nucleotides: TGTGCCAGCAAGGGCTTCCAAGAGACCCAGTACTTC. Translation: CASKGFQETQYF.

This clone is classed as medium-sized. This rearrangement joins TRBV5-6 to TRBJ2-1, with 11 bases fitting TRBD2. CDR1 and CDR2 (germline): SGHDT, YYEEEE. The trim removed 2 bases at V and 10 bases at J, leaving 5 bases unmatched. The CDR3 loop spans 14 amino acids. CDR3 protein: CASSFSSGGQEQFF. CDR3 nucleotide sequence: TGTGCCAGCAGCTTTTCTAGCGGGGGGCAAGAGCAGTTCTTC.